The 26 T cell receptor beta chains below come from one sample, sequenced in a study of blood T cell repertoires in COVID-19. TCRdb's table, derived via immunoSEQ multiplex PCR, lists solely in-frame clones and lacks some. The table lists fewer than 90,000 clones, approximately 86% of them singletons. Source material: peripheral blood. Source of these receptors: a male donor with acute or convalescent COVID-19.

The gene calls are TRBV7-8 and TRBJ1-5, with TRBD1 matching 7 bases. Germline V gene lookup returns CDR1 SGHVS and CDR2 FQNEAQ. There are 12 residues in the CDR3. V lost 5 bases and J lost 11; bases outside the gene matches: 6. CDR3: CASSPAGGAQHF. The CDR3 nucleotides read TGTGCCAGCAGCCCCGCAGGGGGAGCCCAGCATTTT.

The rearrangement uses TRBV5-1 and TRBJ1-1; D might be TRBD1 (6 bases). Germline lookup yields CDR1 SGHRS and CDR2 YFSETQ. Trimming left V 4 bases short and J 1 base short, with 14 bases between. This CDR3 is built from 15 residues. The CDR3 sequence: CASSPAGTPNTEAFF. The CDR3 coding sequence is TGCGCCAGCAGCCCGGCCGGGACACCGAACACTGAAGCTTTCTTT.

The chain links TRBV5-4 to TRBJ2-7, with TRBD1 as a possible D gene (6 bases). CDR3 length: 14 residues. V lost 3 bases to trimming and J lost 4 bases, with 14 bases between them. CDR1 is SGHNT and CDR2 is YYREEE in the germline V gene (reference sequence). CDR3: CASSYTGSGYEQYF. The CDR3 bases are TGTGCCAGCAGCTACACAGGGTCTGGATACGAGCAGTACTTC. The complete variable domain, with remaining parts taken from reference TRBV5-4 and TRBJ2-7, reads ETGVTQSPTHLIKTRGQQVTLRCSSQSGHNTVSWYQQALGQGPQFIFQYYREEENGRGNFPPRFSGLQFPNYSSELNVNALELDDSALYLCASSYTGSGYEQYFGPGTRLTVT.

The rearrangement links TRBV18 to TRBJ2-7; possibly TRBD1 for D (6 bases). The CDR3 is 15 amino acids. Germline V gene lookup returns CDR1 KGHSH and CDR2 LQKENI. V lost 2 bases to trimming and J lost 1 base, with 12 bases between them. The CDR3, as DNA: TGTGCCAGCTCACCAGAAGGGACACCATCCTACGAGCAGTACTTC. It specifies CASSPEGTPSYEQYF. The whole variable domain, remainder taken from reference TRBV18 and TRBJ2-7, is NAGVMQNPRHLVRRRGQEARLRCSPMKGHSHVYWYRQLPEEGLKFMVYLQKENIIDESGMPKERFSAEFPKEGPSILRIQQVVRGDSAAYFCASSPEGTPSYEQYFGPGTRLTVT.

The CDR3 protein is CASSIGGGGADEQFF. The CDR3, as DNA: TGTGCCAGTAGTATCGGTGGCGGGGGGGCCGATGAGCAGTTCTTC. V gene TRBV19 combines with J gene TRBJ2-1, with 9 bases aligning to TRBD2. V lost 3 bases, J lost 8 bases, and 8 bases stayed unmatched. This CDR3 contains 15 residues. Germline V gene data show CDR1 as LNHDA and CDR2 as SQIVND (reference sequence).

The chain combines TRBV18 with TRBJ1-1; 11 positions match TRBD1. CDR3 length equals 14 residues. Germline V lookup: CDR1 KGHSH, CDR2 LQKENI. J was trimmed by 5 bases and V by 6 bases; bases with no gene match: 5. CDR3 DNA: TGTGCCAGCTCGCTTGGACAGGGGGCGACTGAAGCTTTCTTT. This gives the protein CASSLGQGATEAFF.

The V gene is TRBV19, the J gene TRBJ1-6, with 11 positions matching TRBD1. V was pared by 8 bases and J by 0 bases, with 6 bases of the junction left unmatched. CDR1 is LNHDA, CDR2 SQIVND, per germline (reference sequence). The CDR3 covers 17 residues. CDR3 coding DNA: TGTGCCAGTTCAACGGACAGGGGGCCCTCCTATAATTCACCCCTCCACTTT. This codes for CASSTDRGPSYNSPLHF.

This rearrangement joins TRBV7-9 to TRBJ1-6; 8 bases agree with TRBD1. This CDR3 has 14 amino acids. The germline V gene has CDR1 SEHNR and CDR2 FQNEAQ (reference sequence). After removal of 1 base from V and 8 bases from J, the junction contained 1 base not matched to a gene. In nucleotides, the CDR3 is TGTGCCAGCAGCTTAGAGACAGGGGATTCACCCCTCCACTTT. Translation: CASSLETGDSPLHF.

The V and J genes are TRBV3-1 (or the pseudogene TRBV3-2) and TRBJ1-6, with D perhaps TRBD1 (5 bases). The V gene's germline CDR1 is LGHDT and CDR2 YNNKEL (reference sequence). Deletions cut 4 bases from V and 5 bases from J, with 12 bases between. The CDR3 length is 15 residues. The CDR3 DNA reads as TGTGCCAGCAGCCCCGCACAGGCAAATAATTCACCCCTCCACTTT. This sequence encodes CASSPAQANNSPLHF.

This rearrangement joins TRBV3-1 (or the pseudogene TRBV3-2) to TRBJ1-5; no clear D gene. V was trimmed by 4 bases and J by 3 bases, leaving 10 bases between them. Germline V gives CDR1 LGHDT, CDR2 YNNKEL (reference sequence). CDR3 length equals 14 residues. CDR3 sequence (DNA): TGTGCCAGCAGCCCGAGAGGCATCAATCAGCCCCAGCATTTT. Its protein product is CASSPRGINQPQHF.

The CDR3 is CASTGGSDTQYF. CDR3 bases: TGTGCCAGCACTGGGGGCTCAGATACGCAGTATTTT. The rearrangement uses TRBV3-1 (or the pseudogene TRBV3-2) and TRBJ2-3; perhaps TRBD1 as D (6 bases). This CDR3 spans 12 amino acids. Germline V gives CDR1 LGHDT, CDR2 YNNKEL (reference sequence). The V end lost 7 bases, the J end lost 4 bases, and 9 bases lay between the germline ends.

The chain has TRBV19 and TRBJ1-1, with 7 bases fitting TRBD1. This CDR3 has 17 amino acids. CDR1 is LNHDA, CDR2 SQIVND, per germline (reference sequence). The V segment lost 6 bases and the J segment 2 bases; nucleotides outside the gene matches: 15. CDR3 sequence reads: CASRRDSGFRENTEAFF. CDR3 DNA sequence: TGTGCCAGTAGACGGGACAGCGGGTTTAGGGAAAACACTGAAGCTTTCTTT.

This chain joins TRBV6-5 and TRBJ2-7; D is unclear. The CDR3 contains 11 residues. Per the germline V gene, CDR1 is MNHEY and CDR2 is SVGAGI. The V gene lost 10 bases and the J gene lost 4 bases, with 11 bases spanning the gap. The CDR3 nucleotides are TGTGCCACCTCCCGCAGTTACGAGCAGTACTTC. Protein: CATSRSYEQYF.

CDR3 protein: CASSFPRARTGRNTDTQYF. The CDR3 nucleotides read TGTGCCAGCAGTTTCCCCCGGGCGAGGACAGGGAGGAACACAGATACGCAGTATTTT. J is TRBJ2-3 and V is TRBV28; TRBD1 agrees at 8 bases. Per the germline V gene, CDR1 is MDHEN and CDR2 is SYDVKM. The CDR3 covers 19 residues. The V and J ends lost 3 bases and 2 bases, in that order; junction bases with no gene match: 16.

The chain links TRBV6-6 to TRBJ2-5, with a weak D call TRBD2 (5 bases). Germline assignment: CDR1 MNHNY and CDR2 SVGAGI (reference sequence). CDR3 size: 12 residues. V was trimmed by 6 bases and J by 7 bases, leaving 12 bases between them. CDR3 sequence reads: CASSPSRGTQYF. The CDR3 DNA sequence: TGTGCCAGCAGCCCGTCCCGGGGGACCCAGTACTTC.

The chain has TRBV2 and TRBJ1-2; maybe TRBD1 (6 bases). V lost 7 bases and J 4 bases, leaving 19 bases between the germline ends. The CDR3 has 15 residues. Germline V gene data show CDR1 as SNHLY and CDR2 as FYNNEI. Written as DNA, the CDR3 is TGTGCCAGCACCGTGGGAGGGGGAGATAGCTATGGCTACACCTTC. It is translated as CASTVGGGDSYGYTF.

The V gene is TRBV7-2, the J gene TRBJ2-3, with 10 bases matching TRBD2. This CDR3 comprises 16 residues. Germline-derived CDR1 and CDR2 are SGHTA and FQGNSA. With V trimmed by 1 base and J by 6 bases, 7 bases remained unmatched. CDR3 sequence reads: CASSLGLAGDGDTQYF. In DNA form, the CDR3 reads TGTGCCAGCAGCTTAGGGCTAGCGGGGGACGGTGATACGCAGTATTTT.

V gene TRBV5-1 combines with J gene TRBJ1-2, with 8 bases aligning to TRBD1. The CDR3 runs 15 residues. Germline V lookup: CDR1 SGHRS, CDR2 YFSETQ. Unmatched junction bases numbered 14, after V lost 0 bases and J lost 13 bases. The CDR3 reads CASSLGLSRQGLCTF. CDR3 nucleotides: TGCGCCAGCAGCTTGGGGTTAAGCCGACAGGGGCTTTGCACCTTC.

This clone was seen a single time. The genes are TRBV6-5 and TRBJ1-3; 10 bases are shared with TRBD1. With 4 bases clipped from V and 6 bases from J, the junction kept 9 bases outside the gene matches. Germline CDR1 and CDR2: MNHEY and SVGAGI. The CDR3 loop spans 16 amino acids. The CDR3 reads CASSSYGTGEENTIYF. CDR3 coding DNA: TGTGCCAGCAGTTCTTACGGGACAGGGGAAGAAAACACCATATATTTT.

This clone was observed a handful of times. The CDR3: CASSLIGGQPQHF. DNA of the CDR3: TGTGCCAGTAGTCTCATCGGGGGTCAGCCCCAGCATTTT. V is TRBV19 and J is TRBJ1-5; possible D gene TRBD1, 5 bases. The germline V gene has CDR1 LNHDA and CDR2 SQIVND (reference sequence). CDR3 size: 13 residues. The V and J ends lost 5 bases and 6 bases respectively, with 11 bases between them. Drawing the rest from reference TRBV19 and TRBJ1-5, the complete variable domain is DGGITQSPKYLFRKEGQNVTLSCEQNLNHDAMYWYRQDPGQGLRLIYYSQIVNDFQKGDIAEGYSVSREKKESFPLTVTSAQKNPTAFYLCASSLIGGQPQHFGDGTRLSIL.

The V gene is TRBV11-2, the J gene TRBJ2-7; 12 bases line up with TRBD1. The length of the CDR3 is 16 residues. CDR1 SGHAT and CDR2 FQNNGV come from the germline V gene. The V gene end was trimmed by 1 base and the J gene end by 7 bases; junction bases not matched to a gene: 8. The CDR3 nucleotides are TGTGCCAGCAGCTTAGTAAGGGGACAGGGGGCAGGTGAGCAGTACTTC. Its translation: CASSLVRGQGAGEQYF.

This clone was recorded a few times. The chain carries TRBV30 and TRBJ1-6; D perhaps matches TRBD1 (5 bases). Trimming removed 0 bases from V and 6 bases from J, with 15 bases in between. CDR1 GTSNPN and CDR2 SVGIG come from the germline V gene (reference sequence). This CDR3 is 16 amino acids long. CDR3 DNA: TGTGCCTGGAGTGTACTCCGGCAGGGAGGTAATTCACCCCTCCACTTT. Translation: CAWSVLRQGGNSPLHF.

The V gene is TRBV7-2, the J gene TRBJ1-6; tentative D call: TRBD1 (6 bases). V was trimmed by 1 base and J by 3 bases, leaving 7 bases between them. The CDR3 loop spans 15 amino acids. The germline V gene encodes CDR1 SGHTA and CDR2 FQGNSA. CDR3 residues: CASSLGTDYNSPLHF. The CDR3 nucleotides read TGTGCCAGCAGCTTAGGGACAGACTATAATTCACCCCTCCACTTT.

This chain connects TRBV5-8 to TRBJ1-3; D uncertain. CDR1 and CDR2 (germline): SGHTS, YDEGEE. Trimming pared 4 bases from V and 3 bases from J, leaving 11 bases between. The CDR3 sequence is 14 residues long. The CDR3 reads CASSRTVIGNTIYF. CDR3 coding DNA: TGTGCCAGCAGCCGCACGGTTATTGGAAACACCATATATTTT.

The V gene is TRBV3-1 (or the pseudogene TRBV3-2), the J gene TRBJ1-1; unclear D gene. CDR3 size: 13 residues. V was clipped by 0 bases and J by 3 bases, with 5 bases between them. Germline V gene lookup returns CDR1 LGHDT and CDR2 YNNKEL (reference sequence). The CDR3 sequence: CASSQERDTEAFF. The CDR3 DNA reads TGTGCCAGCAGCCAAGAGAGGGACACTGAAGCTTTCTTT.

The CDR3 DNA reads TGTGCCAGCAGTGACATCCGCGGGACTGAAGCTTTCTTT. This sequence encodes CASSDIRGTEAFF. V and J are TRBV6-4 and TRBJ1-1, with D hard to call. This CDR3 region has 13 residues. Germline V lookup: CDR1 MRHNA, CDR2 SNTAGT. Trimming shortened V by 2 bases and J by 5 bases, and 9 bases separated the two germline ends.